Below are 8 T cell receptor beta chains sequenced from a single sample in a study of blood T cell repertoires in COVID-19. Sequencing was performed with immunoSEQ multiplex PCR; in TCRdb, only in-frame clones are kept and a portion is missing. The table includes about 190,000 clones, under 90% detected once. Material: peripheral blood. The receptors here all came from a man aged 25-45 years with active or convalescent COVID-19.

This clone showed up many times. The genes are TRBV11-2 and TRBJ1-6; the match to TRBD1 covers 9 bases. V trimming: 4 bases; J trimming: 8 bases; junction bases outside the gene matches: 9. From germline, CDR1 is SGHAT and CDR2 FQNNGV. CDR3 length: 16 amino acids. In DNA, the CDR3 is TGTGCCAGCAGCTCAACAGGGGGCCCTGGCTATTCACCCCTCCACTTT. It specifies CASSSTGGPGYSPLHF.

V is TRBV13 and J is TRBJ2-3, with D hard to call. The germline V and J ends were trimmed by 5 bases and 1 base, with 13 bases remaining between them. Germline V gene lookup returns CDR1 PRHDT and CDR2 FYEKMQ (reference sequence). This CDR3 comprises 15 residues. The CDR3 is CASSASLSGTDTQYF. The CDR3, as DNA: TGTGCCAGCAGCGCCTCCCTAAGCGGCACAGATACGCAGTATTTT.

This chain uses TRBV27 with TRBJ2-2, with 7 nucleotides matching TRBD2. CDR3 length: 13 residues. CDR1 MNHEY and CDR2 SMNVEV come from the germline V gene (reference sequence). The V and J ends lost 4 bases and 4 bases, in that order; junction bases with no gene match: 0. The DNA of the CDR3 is TGTGCCAGCAGTTGGGGGGGCACCGGGGAGCTGTTTTTT. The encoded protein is CASSWGGTGELFF.

CDR3 sequence: CASKVMRASNQPQHF. The DNA for the CDR3 is TGTGCCAGTAAAGTCATGAGGGCCAGCAATCAGCCCCAGCATTTT. The chain combines TRBV19 with TRBJ1-5, with D hard to call. This CDR3 has 15 residues. Germline V gene lookup returns CDR1 LNHDA and CDR2 SQIVND (reference sequence). The V gene lost 7 bases and the J gene lost 1 base, with 14 bases spanning the gap.

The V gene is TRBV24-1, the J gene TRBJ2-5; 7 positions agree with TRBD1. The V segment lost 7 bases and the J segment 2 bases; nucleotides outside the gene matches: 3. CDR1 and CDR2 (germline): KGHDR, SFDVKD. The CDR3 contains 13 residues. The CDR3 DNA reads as TGTGCCACCAGGGGGACAGCTCAAGAGACCCAGTACTTC. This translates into CATRGTAQETQYF.

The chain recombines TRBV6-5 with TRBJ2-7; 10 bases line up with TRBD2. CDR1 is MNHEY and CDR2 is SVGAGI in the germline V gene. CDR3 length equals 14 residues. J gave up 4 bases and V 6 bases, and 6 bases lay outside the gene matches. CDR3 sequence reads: CASRSGGAPYEQYV. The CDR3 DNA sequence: TGTGCCAGCAGAAGCGGGGGGGCCCCATACGAGCAGTACGTC.

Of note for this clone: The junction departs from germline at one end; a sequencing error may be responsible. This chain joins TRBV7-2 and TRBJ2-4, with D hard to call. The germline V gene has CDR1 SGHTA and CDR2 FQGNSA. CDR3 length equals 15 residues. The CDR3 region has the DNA TGTGCCAGCAGCTTAGAGCGCTTAGCCCAAAACATTCAGTACTTC. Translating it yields CASSLERLAQNIQYF.

In nucleotides, the CDR3 is TGCGCCAGCAGCTTCGAGCCGGGACACCCTTCAGCTAACTATGGCTACACCTTC. This encodes CASSFEPGHPSANYGYTF. This chain joins TRBV5-1 and TRBJ1-2; tentative D call: TRBD1 (6 bases). This CDR3 is 18 amino acids long. The germline CDR1 and CDR2 sequences are SGHRS and YFSETQ. Trimming removed 2 bases from V and 0 bases from J, with 20 bases in between.